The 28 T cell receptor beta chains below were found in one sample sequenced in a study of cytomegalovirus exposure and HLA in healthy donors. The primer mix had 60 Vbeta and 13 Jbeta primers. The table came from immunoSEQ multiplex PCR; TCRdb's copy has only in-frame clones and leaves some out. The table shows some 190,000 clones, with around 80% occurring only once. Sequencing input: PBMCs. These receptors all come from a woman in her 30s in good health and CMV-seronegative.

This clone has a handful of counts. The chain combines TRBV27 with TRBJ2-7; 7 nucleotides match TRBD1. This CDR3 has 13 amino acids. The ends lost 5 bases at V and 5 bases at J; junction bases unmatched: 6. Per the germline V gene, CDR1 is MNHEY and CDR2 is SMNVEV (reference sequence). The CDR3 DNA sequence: TGTGCCAGCAGTACACAGGGGAGAGACGAGCAGTACTTC. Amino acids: CASSTQGRDEQYF.

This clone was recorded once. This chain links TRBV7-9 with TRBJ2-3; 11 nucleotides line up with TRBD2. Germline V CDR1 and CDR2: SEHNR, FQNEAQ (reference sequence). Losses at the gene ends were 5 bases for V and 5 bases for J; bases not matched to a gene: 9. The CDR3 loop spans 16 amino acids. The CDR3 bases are TGTGCCAGCAGCCCCTTTAGCGGGGGGGCCGGAGATACGCAGTATTTT. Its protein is CASSPFSGGAGDTQYF.

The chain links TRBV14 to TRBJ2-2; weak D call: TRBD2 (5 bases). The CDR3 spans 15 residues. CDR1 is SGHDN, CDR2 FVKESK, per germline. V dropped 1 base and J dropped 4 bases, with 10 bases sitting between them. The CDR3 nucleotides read TGTGCCAGCAGCCAAGTACTAGTGGGCACCGGGGAGCTGTTTTTT. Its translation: CASSQVLVGTGELFF.

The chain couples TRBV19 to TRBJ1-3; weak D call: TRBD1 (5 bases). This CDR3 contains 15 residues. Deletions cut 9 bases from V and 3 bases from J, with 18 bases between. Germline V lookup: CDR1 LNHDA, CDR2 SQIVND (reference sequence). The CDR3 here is CASCPQGGDGNTIYF. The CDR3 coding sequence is TGTGCCAGCTGCCCCCAGGGAGGAGATGGAAACACCATATATTTT.

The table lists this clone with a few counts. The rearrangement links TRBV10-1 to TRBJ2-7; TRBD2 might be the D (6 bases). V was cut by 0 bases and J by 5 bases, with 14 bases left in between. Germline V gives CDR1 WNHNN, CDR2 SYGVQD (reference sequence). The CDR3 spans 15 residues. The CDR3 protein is CASSESRLATHEQYF. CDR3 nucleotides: TGCGCCAGCAGTGAGTCGCGGCTAGCGACCCACGAGCAGTACTTC.

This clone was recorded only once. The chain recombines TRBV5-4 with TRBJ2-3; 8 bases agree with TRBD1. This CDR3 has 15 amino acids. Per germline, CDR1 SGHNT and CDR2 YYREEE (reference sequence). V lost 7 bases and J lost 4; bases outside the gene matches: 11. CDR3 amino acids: CASAATGALPDTQYF. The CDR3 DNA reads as TGTGCCAGCGCGGCGACAGGGGCACTGCCAGATACGCAGTATTTT.

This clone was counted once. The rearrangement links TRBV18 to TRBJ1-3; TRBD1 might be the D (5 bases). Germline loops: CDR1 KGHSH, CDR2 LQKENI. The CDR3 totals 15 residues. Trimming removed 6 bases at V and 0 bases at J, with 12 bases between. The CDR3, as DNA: TGTGCCAGCTCGTCAAGACAGACCTCTGGAAACACCATATATTTT. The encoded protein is CASSSRQTSGNTIYF. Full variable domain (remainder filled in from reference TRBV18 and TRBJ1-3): NAGVMQNPRHLVRRRGQEARLRCSPMKGHSHVYWYRQLPEEGLKFMVYLQKENIIDESGMPKERFSAEFPKEGPSILRIQQVVRGDSAAYFCASSSRQTSGNTIYFGEGSWLTVV.

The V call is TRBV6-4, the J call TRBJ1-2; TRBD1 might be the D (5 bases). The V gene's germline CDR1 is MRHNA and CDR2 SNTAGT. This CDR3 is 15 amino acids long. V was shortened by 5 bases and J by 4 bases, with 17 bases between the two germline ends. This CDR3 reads CASSPDAAGGYGYTF. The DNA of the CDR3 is TGTGCCAGCAGTCCCGACGCGGCCGGGGGCTATGGCTACACCTTC.

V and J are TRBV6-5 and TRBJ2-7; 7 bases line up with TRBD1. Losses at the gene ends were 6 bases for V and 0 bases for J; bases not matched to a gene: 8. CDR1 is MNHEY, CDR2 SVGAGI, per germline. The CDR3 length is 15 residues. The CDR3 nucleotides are TGTGCCAGCAGGTCGACAGGGACCATCTCCTACGAGCAGTACTTC. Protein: CASRSTGTISYEQYF.

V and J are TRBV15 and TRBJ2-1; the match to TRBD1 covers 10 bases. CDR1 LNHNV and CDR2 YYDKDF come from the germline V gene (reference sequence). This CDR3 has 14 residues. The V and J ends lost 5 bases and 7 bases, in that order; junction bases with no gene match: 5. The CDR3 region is CATSLGQGVNEQFF. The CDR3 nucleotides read TGTGCCACCAGCCTTGGACAGGGGGTGAATGAGCAGTTCTTC.

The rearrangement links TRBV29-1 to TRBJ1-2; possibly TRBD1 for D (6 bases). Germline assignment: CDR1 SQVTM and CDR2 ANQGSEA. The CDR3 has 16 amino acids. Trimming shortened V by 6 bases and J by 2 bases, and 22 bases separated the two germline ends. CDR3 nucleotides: TGCAGCGTACCACCCCCGGGACACCAACTCAACTATGGCTACACCTTC. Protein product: CSVPPPGHQLNYGYTF.

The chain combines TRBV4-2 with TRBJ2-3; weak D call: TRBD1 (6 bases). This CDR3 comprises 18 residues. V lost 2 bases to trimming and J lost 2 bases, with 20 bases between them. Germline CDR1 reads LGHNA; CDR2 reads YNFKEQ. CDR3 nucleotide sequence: TGTGCCAGCAGCCAAACTCTTCAGCGAGGGGGTTCCACAGATACGCAGTATTTT. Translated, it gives CASSQTLQRGGSTDTQYF.

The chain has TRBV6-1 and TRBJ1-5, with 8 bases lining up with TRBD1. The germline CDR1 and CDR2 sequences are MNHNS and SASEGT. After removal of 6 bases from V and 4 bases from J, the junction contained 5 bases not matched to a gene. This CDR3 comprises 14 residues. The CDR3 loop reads CASRTGALNQPQHF. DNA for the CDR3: TGTGCCAGCAGGACAGGGGCCCTTAATCAGCCCCAGCATTTT.

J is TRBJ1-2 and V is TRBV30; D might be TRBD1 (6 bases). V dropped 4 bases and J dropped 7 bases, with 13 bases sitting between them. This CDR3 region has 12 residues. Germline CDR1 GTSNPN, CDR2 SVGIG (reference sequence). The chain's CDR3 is CAWTMGASGYTF. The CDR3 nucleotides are TGTGCCTGGACCATGGGGGCAAGTGGCTACACCTTC. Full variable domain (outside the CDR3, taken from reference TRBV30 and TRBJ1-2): SQTIHQWPATLVQPVGSPLSLECTVEGTSNPNLYWYRQAAGRGLQLLFYSVGIGQISSEVPQNLSASRPQDRQFILSSKKLLLSDSGFYLCAWTMGASGYTFGSGTRLTVV.

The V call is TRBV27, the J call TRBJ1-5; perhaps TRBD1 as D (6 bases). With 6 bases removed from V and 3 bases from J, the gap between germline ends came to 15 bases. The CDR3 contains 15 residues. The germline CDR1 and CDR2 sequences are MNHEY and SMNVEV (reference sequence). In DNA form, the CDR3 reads TGTGCCAGCAGGGGAACAGGGATCCCCAATCAGCCCCAGCATTTT. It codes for CASRGTGIPNQPQHF.

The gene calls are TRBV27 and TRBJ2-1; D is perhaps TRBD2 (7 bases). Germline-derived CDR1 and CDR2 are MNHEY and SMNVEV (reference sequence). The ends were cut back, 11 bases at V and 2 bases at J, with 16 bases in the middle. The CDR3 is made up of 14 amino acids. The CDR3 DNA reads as TGTGCCGGCCGGGGCGGGGGCGCCTACAATGAGCAGTTCTTC. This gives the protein CAGRGGGAYNEQFF.

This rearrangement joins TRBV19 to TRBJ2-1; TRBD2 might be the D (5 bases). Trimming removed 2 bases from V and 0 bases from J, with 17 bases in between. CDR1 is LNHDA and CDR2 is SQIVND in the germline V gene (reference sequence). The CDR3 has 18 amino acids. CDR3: CASSIIAASWSSYNEQFF. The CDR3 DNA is TGTGCCAGTAGTATAATCGCGGCTAGCTGGAGCTCCTACAATGAGCAGTTCTTC.

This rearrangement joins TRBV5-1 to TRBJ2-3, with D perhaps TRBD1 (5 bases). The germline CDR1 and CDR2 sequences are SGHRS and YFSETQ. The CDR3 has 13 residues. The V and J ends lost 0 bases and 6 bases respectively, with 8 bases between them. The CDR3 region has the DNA TGCGCCAGCAGCTTGGGACAGCGTGATACGCAGTATTTT. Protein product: CASSLGQRDTQYF.

CDR3 amino acids: CASSLNTEAFF. CDR3 in DNA: TGTGCCAGTAGTCTAAACACTGAAGCTTTCTTT. This sequence joins TRBV19 and TRBJ1-1; no clear D gene. The germline CDR1 and CDR2 sequences are LNHDA and SQIVND (reference sequence). The CDR3 spans 11 residues. With 5 bases removed from V and 2 bases from J, the gap between germline ends came to 3 bases.

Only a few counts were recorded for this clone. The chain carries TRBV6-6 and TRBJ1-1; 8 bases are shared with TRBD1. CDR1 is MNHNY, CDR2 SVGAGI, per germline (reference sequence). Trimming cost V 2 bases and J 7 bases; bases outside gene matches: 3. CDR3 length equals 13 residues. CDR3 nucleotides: TGTGCCAGCAGTTACACAGGGACAGGTGAAGCTTTCTTT. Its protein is CASSYTGTGEAFF.

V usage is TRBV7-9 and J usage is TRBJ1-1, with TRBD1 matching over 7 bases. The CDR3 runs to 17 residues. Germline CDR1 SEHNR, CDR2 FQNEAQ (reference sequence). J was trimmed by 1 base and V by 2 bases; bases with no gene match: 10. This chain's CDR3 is CASSLSDRAIQNTEAFF. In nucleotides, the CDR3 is TGTGCCAGCAGCTTAAGTGACAGGGCCATACAGAACACTGAAGCTTTCTTT.

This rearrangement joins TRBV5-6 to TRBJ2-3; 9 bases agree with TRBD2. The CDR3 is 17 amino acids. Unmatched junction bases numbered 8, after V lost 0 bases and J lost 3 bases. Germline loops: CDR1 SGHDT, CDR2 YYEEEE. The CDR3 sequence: CASSLGSLAGRTDTQYF. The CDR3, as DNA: TGTGCCAGCAGCTTGGGGTCCCTAGCGGGGAGAACAGATACGCAGTATTTT.

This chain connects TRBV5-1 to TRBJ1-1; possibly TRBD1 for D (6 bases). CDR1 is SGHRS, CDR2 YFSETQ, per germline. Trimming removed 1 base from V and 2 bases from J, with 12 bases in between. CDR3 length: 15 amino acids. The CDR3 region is CASSLPEQGNTEAFF. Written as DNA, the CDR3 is TGCGCCAGCAGCTTGCCTGAACAGGGTAACACTGAAGCTTTCTTT.

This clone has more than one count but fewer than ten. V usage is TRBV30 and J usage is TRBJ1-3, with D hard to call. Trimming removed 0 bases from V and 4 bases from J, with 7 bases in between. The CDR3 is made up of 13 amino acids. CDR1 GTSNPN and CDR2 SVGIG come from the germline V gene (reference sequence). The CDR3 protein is CAWSVSGGNTIYF. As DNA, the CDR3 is TGTGCCTGGAGTGTATCCGGGGGAAACACCATATATTTT.

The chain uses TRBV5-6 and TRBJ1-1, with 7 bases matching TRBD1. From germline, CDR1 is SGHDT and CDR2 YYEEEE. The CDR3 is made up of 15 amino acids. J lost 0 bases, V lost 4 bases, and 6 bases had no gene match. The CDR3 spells CASSRSGGMNTEAFF. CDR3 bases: TGTGCCAGCAGCCGTTCAGGGGGGATGAACACTGAAGCTTTCTTT. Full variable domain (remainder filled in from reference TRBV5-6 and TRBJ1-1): DAGVTQSPTHLIKTRGQQVTLRCSPKSGHDTVSWYQQALGQGPQFIFQYYEEEERQRGNFPDRFSGHQFPNYSSELNVNALLLGDSALYLCASSRSGGMNTEAFFGQGTRLTVV.

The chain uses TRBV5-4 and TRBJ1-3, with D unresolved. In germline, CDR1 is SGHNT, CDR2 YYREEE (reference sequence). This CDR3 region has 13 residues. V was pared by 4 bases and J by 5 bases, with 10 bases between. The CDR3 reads CASSEPNRNTIYF. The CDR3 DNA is TGTGCCAGCAGCGAACCTAATAGAAACACCATATATTTT.

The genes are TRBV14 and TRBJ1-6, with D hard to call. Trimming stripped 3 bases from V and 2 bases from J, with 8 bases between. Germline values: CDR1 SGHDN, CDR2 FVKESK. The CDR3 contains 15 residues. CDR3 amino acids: CASSHVAPYNSPLHF. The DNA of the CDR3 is TGTGCCAGCAGCCACGTCGCGCCCTATAATTCACCCCTCCACTTT. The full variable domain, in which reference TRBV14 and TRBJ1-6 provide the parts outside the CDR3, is EAGVTQFPSHSVIEKGQTVTLRCDPISGHDNLYWYRRVMGKEIKFLLHFVKESKQDESGMPNNRFLAERTGGTYSTLKVQPAELEDSGVYFCASSHVAPYNSPLHFGNGTRLTVT.

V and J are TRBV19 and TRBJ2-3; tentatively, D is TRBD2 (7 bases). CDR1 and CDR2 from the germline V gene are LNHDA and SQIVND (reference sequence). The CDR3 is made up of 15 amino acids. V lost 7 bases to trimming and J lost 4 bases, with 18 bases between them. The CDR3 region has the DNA TGTGCCAGTACTGCGGGGGCTTGGGCCGCAGATACGCAGTATTTT. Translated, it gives CASTAGAWAADTQYF. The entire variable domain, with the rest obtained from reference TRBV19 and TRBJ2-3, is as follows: DGGITQSPKYLFRKEGQNVTLSCEQNLNHDAMYWYRQDPGQGLRLIYYSQIVNDFQKGDIAEGYSVSREKKESFPLTVTSAQKNPTAFYLCASTAGAWAADTQYFGPGTRLTVL.